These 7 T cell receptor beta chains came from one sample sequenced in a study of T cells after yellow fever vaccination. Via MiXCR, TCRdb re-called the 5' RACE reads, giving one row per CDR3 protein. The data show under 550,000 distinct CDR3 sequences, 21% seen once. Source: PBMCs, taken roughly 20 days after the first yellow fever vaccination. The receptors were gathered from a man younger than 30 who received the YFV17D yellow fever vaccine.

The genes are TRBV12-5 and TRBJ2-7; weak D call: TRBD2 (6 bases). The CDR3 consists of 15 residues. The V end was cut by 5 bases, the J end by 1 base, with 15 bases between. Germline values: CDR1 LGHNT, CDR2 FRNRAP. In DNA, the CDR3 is TGTGCTAGTGGTCCCGGGGAGGTAAGATCCTACGAGCAGTACTTC. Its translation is CASGPGEVRSYEQYF.

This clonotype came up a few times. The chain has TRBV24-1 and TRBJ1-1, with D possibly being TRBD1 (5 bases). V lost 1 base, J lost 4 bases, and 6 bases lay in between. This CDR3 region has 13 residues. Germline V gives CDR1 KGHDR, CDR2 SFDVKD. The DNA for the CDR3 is TGTGCCACCAGTGATTTCACAGGCACTGAAGCTTTCTTT. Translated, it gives CATSDFTGTEAFF.

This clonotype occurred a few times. The CDR3 coding sequence is TGTGCCAGCAGTGACCCCTCCAGCTCCTACGAGCAGTACGTC. Encoded protein: CASSDPSSSYEQYV. This chain connects TRBV7-9 to TRBJ2-7; D unclear. The CDR3 is 14 amino acids. V lost 6 bases, J lost 0 bases, and 12 bases lay in between. In germline, CDR1 is SEHNR, CDR2 FQNEAQ (reference sequence).

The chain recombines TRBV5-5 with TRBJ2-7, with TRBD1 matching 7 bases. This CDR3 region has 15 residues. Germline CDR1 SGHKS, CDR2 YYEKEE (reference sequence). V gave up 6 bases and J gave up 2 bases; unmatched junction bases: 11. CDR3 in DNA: TGTGCCAGCACCCCCCGGGACAGCCCTACCTACGAGCAGTACTTC. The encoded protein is CASTPRDSPTYEQYF.

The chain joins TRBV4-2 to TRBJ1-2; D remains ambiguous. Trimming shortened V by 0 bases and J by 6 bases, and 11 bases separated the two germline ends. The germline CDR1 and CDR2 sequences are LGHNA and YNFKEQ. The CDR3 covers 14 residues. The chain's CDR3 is CASSQDPGINGYTF. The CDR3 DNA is TGTGCCAGCAGCCAAGATCCGGGGATTAATGGCTACACCTTC.

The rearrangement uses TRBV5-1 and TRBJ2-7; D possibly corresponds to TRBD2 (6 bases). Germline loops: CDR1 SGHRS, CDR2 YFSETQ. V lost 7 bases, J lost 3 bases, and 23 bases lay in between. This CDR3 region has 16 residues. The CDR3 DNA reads TGCGCCAGCGCGAGGATCGGGGGAACTCCTAACTACGAGCAGTACTTC. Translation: CASARIGGTPNYEQYF.

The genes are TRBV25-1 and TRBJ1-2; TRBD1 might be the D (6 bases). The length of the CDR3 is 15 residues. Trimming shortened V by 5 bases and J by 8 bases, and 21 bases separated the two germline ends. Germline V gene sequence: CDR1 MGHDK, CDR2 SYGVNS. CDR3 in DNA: TGTGCCAGCAGTCCCCGTCCAACAGGGAACGAGGGCTACACCTTC. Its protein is CASSPRPTGNEGYTF.